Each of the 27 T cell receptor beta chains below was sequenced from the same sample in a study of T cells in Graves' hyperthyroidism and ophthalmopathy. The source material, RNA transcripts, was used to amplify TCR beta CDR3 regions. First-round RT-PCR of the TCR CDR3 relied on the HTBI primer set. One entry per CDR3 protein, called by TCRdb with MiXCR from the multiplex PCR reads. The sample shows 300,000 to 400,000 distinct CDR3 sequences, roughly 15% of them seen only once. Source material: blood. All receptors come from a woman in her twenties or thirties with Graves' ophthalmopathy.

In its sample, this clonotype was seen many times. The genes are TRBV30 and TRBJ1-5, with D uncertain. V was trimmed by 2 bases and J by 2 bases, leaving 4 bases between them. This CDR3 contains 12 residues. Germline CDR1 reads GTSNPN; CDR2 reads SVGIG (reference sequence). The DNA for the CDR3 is TGTGCCTGGAGTAATGGCAATCAGCCCCAGCATTTT. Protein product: CAWSNGNQPQHF.

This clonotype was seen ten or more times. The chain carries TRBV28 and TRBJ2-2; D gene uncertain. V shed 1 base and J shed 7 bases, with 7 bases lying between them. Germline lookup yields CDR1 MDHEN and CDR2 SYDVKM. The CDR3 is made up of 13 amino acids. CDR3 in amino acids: CASSLLIHGELFF. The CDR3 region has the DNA TGTGCCAGCAGTTTATTGATACACGGGGAGCTGTTTTTT. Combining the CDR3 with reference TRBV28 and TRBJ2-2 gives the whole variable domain DVKVTQSSRYLVKRTGEKVFLECVQDMDHENMFWYRQDPGLGLRLIYFSYDVKMKEKGDIPEGYSVSREKKERFSLILESASTNQTSMYLCASSLLIHGELFFGEGSRLTVL.

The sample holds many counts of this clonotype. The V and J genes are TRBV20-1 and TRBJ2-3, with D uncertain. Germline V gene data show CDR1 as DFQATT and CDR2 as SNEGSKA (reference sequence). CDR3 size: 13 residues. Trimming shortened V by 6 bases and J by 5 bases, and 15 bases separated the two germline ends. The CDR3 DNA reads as TGCAGTGCCAGGCGCCTAGTGGTAGATACGCAGTATTTT. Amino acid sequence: CSARRLVVDTQYF.

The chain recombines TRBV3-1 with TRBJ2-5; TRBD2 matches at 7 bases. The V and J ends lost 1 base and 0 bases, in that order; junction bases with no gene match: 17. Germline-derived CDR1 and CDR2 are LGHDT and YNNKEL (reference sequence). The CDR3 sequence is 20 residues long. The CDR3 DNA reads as TGTGCCAGCAGCCAAGGTTGGGGCAGCGGGGCTACGAAGTACCAAGAGACCCAGTACTTC. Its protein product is CASSQGWGSGATKYQETQYF.

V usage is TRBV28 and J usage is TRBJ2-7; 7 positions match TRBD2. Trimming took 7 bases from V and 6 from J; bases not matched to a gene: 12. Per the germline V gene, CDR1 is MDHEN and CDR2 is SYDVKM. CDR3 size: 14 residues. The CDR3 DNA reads TGTGCCAGCACGGGGGACTACCGAAGGGTCGAGCAGTACTTC. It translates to CASTGDYRRVEQYF.

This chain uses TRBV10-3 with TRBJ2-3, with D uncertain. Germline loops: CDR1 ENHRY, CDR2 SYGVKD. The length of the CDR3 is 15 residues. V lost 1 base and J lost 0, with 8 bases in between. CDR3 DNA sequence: TGTGCCATCAGTGAGTGGACCACTAGCACAGATACGCAGTATTTT. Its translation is CAISEWTTSTDTQYF.

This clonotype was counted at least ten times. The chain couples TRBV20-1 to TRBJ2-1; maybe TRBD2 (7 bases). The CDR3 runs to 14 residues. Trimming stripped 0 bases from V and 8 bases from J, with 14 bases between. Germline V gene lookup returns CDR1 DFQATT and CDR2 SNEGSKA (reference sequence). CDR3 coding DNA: TGCAGTGCTAGAGATCCGGGGGAGGGGGATGAGCAGTTCTTC. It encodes CSARDPGEGDEQFF.

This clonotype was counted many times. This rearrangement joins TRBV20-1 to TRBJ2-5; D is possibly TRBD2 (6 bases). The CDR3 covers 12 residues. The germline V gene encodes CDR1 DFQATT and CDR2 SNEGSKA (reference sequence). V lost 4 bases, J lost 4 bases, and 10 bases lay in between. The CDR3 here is CSANRGLETQYF. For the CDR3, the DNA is TGCAGTGCTAACCGGGGGTTAGAGACCCAGTACTTC.

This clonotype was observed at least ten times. The CDR3 nucleotides are TGTGCCAGCAGTGACACAGGGTTGGGTTACAATGAGCAGTTCTTC. Encoded protein: CASSDTGLGYNEQFF. The gene calls are TRBV25-1 and TRBJ2-1, with D maybe TRBD1 (6 bases). The germline V gene encodes CDR1 MGHDK and CDR2 SYGVNS. Trimming left V 3 bases short and J 4 bases short, with 13 bases between. This CDR3 has 15 amino acids.

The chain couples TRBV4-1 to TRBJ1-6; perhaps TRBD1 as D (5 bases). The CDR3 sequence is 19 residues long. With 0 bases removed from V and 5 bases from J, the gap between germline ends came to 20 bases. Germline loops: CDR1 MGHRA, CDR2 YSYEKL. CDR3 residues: CASSQDPPTVSIHNSPLHF. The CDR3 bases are TGCGCCAGCAGCCAAGATCCTCCGACAGTCTCTATTCATAATTCACCCCTCCACTTT.

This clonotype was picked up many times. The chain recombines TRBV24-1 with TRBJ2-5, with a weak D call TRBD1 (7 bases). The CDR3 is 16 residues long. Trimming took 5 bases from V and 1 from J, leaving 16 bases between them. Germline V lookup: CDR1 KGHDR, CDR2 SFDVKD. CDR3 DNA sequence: TGTGCCACCAGTGGCTCGACGGAGGGGGCCCAAGAGACCCAGTACTTC. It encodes CATSGSTEGAQETQYF.

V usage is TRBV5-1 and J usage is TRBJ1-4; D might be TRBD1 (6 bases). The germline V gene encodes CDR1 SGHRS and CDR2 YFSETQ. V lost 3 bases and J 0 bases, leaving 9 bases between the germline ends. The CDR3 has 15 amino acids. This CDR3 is CASSSGEATNEKLFF. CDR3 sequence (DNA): TGCGCCAGCAGCTCAGGGGAAGCAACTAATGAAAAACTGTTTTTT. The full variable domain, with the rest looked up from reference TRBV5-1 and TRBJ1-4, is KAGVTQTPRYLIKTRGQQVTLSCSPISGHRSVSWYQQTPGQGLQFLFEYFSETQRNKGNFPGRFSGRQFSNSRSEMNVSTLELGDSALYLCASSSGEATNEKLFFGSGTQLSVL.

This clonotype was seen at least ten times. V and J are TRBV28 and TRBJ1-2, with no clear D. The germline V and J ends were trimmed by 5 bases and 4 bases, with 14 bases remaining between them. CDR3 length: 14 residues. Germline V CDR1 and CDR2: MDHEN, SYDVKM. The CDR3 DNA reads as TGTGCCAGCAGTGATCAGATAGTTGCCTATGGCTACACCTTC. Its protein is CASSDQIVAYGYTF.

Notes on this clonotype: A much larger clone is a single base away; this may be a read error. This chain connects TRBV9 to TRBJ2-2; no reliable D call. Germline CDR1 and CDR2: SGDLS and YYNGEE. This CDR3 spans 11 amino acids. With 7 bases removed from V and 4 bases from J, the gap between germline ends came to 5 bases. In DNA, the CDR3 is TGTGCCAGCGGGGTCACCGGGGAGCTGTTTTTT. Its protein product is CASGVTGELFF.

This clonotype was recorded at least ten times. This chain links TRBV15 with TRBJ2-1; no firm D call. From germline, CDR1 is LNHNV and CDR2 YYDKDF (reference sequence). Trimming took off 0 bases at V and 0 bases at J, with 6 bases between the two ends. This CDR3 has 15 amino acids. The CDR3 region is CATSREESSYNEQFF. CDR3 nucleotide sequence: TGTGCCACCAGCAGAGAGGAGAGCTCCTACAATGAGCAGTTCTTC.

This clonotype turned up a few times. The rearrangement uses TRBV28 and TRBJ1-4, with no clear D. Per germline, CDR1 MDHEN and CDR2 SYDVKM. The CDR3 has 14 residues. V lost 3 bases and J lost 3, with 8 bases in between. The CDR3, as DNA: TGTGCCAGCAGTTTGATCGGAGCTAATGAAAAACTGTTTTTT. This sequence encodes CASSLIGANEKLFF.

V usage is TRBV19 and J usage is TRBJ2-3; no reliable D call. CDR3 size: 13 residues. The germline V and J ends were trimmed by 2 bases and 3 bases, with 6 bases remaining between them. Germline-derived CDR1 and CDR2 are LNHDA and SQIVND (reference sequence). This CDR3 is CASSIRLTDTQYF. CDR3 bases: TGTGCCAGTAGTATAAGGCTAACAGATACGCAGTATTTT.

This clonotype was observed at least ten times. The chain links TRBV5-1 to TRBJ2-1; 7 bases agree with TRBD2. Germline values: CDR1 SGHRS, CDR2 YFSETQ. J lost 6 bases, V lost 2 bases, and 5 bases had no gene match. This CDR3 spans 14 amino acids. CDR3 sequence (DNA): TGCGCCAGCAGCTTACAAAGCGGGGCCAATGAGCAGTTCTTC. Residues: CASSLQSGANEQFF.

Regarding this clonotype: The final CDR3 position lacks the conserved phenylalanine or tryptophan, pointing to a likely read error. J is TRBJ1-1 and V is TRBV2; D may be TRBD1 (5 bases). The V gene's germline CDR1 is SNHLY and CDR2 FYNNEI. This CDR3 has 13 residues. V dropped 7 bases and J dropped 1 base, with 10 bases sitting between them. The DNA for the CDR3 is TGTGCCAGCACTCTGGGGGGGAACACTGAAGCTTTCCTC. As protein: CASTLGGNTEAFL.

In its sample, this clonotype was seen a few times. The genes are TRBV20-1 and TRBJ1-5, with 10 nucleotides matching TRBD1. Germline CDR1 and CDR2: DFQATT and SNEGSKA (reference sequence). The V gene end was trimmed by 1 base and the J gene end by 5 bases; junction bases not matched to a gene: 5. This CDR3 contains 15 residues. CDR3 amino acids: CSARGGTGDHQPQHF. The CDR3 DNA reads TGCAGTGCTAGAGGCGGGACAGGGGACCATCAGCCCCAGCATTTT.

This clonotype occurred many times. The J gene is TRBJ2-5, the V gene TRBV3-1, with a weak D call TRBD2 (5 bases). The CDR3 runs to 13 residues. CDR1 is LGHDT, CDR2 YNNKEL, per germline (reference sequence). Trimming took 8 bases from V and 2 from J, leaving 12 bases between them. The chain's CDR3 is CASSPGLQETQYF. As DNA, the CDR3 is TGTGCCAGCTCACCGGGATTGCAAGAGACCCAGTACTTC.

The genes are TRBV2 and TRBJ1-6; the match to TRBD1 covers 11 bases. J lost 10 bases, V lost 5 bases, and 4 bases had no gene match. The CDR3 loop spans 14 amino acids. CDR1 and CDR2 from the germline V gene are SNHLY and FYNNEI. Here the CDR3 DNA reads TGTGCCAGCAGTCCCGGGACAGGGGGATCACCCCTCCACTTT. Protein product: CASSPGTGGSPLHF.

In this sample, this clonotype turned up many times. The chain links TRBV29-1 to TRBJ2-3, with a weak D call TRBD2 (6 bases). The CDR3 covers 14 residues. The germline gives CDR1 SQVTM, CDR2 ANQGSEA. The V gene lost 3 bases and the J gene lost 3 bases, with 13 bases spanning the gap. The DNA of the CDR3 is TGCAGCGTTGAGCCAAGGCGGGGTACAGATACGCAGTATTTT. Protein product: CSVEPRRGTDTQYF.

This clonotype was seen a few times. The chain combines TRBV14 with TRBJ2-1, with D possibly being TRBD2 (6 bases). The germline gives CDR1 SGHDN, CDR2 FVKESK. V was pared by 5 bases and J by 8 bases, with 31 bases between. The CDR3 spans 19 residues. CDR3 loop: CASSYITPGATMSYDEQFF. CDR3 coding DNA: TGTGCCAGCAGCTACATAACACCGGGAGCTACAATGAGTTATGATGAGCAGTTCTTC.

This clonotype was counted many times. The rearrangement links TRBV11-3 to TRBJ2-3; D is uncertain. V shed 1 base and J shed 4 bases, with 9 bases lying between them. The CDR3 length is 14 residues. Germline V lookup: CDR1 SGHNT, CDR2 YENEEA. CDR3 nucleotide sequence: TGTGCCAGCAGCTTAGCCCCGACGGCAGATACGCAGTATTTT. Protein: CASSLAPTADTQYF.

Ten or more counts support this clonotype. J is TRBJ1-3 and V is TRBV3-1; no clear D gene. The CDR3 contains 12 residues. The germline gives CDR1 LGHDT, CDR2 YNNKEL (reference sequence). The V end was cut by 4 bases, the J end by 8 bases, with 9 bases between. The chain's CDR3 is CASSRKGDTIYF. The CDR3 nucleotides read TGTGCCAGCAGCCGGAAGGGTGACACCATATATTTT.

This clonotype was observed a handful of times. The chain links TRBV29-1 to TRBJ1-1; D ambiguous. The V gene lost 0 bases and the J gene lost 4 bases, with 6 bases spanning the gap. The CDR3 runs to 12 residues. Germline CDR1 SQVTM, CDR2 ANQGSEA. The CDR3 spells CSVEDPGTEAFF. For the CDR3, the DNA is TGCAGCGTTGAAGATCCCGGCACTGAAGCTTTCTTT.